These 11 T cell receptor beta chains were all obtained from the same sample, sequenced in a study of T cell responses to AZD1222 COVID-19 vaccine. TCRdb's table, derived via immunoSEQ multiplex PCR, lists solely in-frame clones and lacks some. Of tens of thousands of clones listed, around 87% are singletons. The source was peripheral blood, collected on day 0 of AZD1222 vaccination. The receptors shown here come from an adult in good health.

This sequence joins TRBV24-1 and TRBJ2-1; 11 bases agree with TRBD2. This CDR3 is built from 17 residues. The V and J ends lost 4 bases and 0 bases, in that order; junction bases with no gene match: 4. Germline CDR1 KGHDR, CDR2 SFDVKD. The CDR3 DNA sequence: TGTGCCACCAGTGAGGGGACTAGCGGTCGCTCCTACAATGAGCAGTTCTTC. Amino acid sequence: CATSEGTSGRSYNEQFF.

The chain has TRBV6-5 and TRBJ1-1; D perhaps matches TRBD1 (5 bases). Trimming stripped 0 bases from V and 9 bases from J, with 17 bases between. This CDR3 spans 15 amino acids. CDR1 is MNHEY, CDR2 SVGAGI, per germline. CDR3 protein: CASSYSTGTSGKAFF. The CDR3 DNA is TGTGCCAGCAGTTACTCAACGGGAACATCAGGGAAAGCTTTCTTT.

This clone was seen only a few times. The chain joins TRBV13 to TRBJ2-1, with a weak D call TRBD1 (6 bases). The V gene lost 7 bases and the J gene lost 7 bases, with 17 bases spanning the gap. This CDR3 is 14 amino acids long. Germline assignment: CDR1 PRHDT and CDR2 FYEKMQ (reference sequence). The CDR3 region has the DNA TGTGCCAGCACCCCGGGACACCCTATGAATGAGCAGTTCTTC. Its translation is CASTPGHPMNEQFF.

This sequence joins TRBV30 and TRBJ1-6; D is perhaps TRBD1 (6 bases). Germline CDR1 GTSNPN, CDR2 SVGIG (reference sequence). V was shortened by 2 bases and J by 0 bases, with 11 bases between the two germline ends. The CDR3 length is 16 residues. CDR3 DNA: TGTGCCTGGAGTACGGGGGGCGGCTCCTATAATTCACCCCTCCACTTT. Protein sequence: CAWSTGGGSYNSPLHF.

This chain joins TRBV15 and TRBJ1-1; 11 nucleotides agree with TRBD1. The junction had 11 bases not matched to a gene; V was cut back by 3 bases and J by 11 bases. CDR3 length: 15 amino acids. Germline V gene data show CDR1 as LNHNV and CDR2 as YYDKDF (reference sequence). The CDR3, as DNA: TGTGCCACCAGCAGGATCGAGGACAGGGGGCGGTGGGCTTTCTTT. This codes for CATSRIEDRGRWAFF.

This clone has just one count. The chain joins TRBV11-3 to TRBJ2-5; D perhaps matches TRBD2 (6 bases). V lost 4 bases and J 3 bases, leaving 9 bases between the germline ends. This CDR3 has 13 residues. Per the germline V gene, CDR1 is SGHNT and CDR2 is YENEEA. The chain's CDR3 is CASSSGTEETQYF. In nucleotides, the CDR3 is TGTGCCAGCAGCTCGGGGACTGAAGAGACCCAGTACTTC.

The chain is built from TRBV2 and TRBJ2-6; D not resolved. The germline CDR1 and CDR2 sequences are SNHLY and FYNNEI. The CDR3 length is 15 residues. Trimming shortened V by 1 base and J by 0 bases, and 4 bases separated the two germline ends. The CDR3 here is CASSEGSSGANVLTF. The CDR3, as DNA: TGTGCCAGCAGTGAAGGCAGCTCTGGGGCCAACGTCCTGACTTTC.

V gene TRBV3-1 (or the pseudogene TRBV3-2) combines with J gene TRBJ2-7; no reliable D call. Trimming left V 4 bases short and J 3 bases short, with 4 bases between. The CDR3 spans 11 residues. The germline V gene encodes CDR1 LGHDT and CDR2 YNNKEL (reference sequence). CDR3 nucleotide sequence: TGTGCCAGCAGCCGGAGCTACGAGCAGTACTTC. Translation gives CASSRSYEQYF.

The CDR3 spells CASSAPGSGITEAFF. CDR3 DNA: TGTGCCAGCAGCGCTCCGGGATCCGGCATCACTGAAGCTTTCTTT. V and J are TRBV7-3 and TRBJ1-1; D unclear. Germline V lookup: CDR1 SGHTA, CDR2 FQGTGA. The CDR3 consists of 15 residues. V was pared by 5 bases and J by 4 bases, with 17 bases between.

The chain combines TRBV10-1 with TRBJ2-5; weak D call: TRBD2 (5 bases). Per germline, CDR1 WNHNN and CDR2 SYGVQD (reference sequence). This CDR3 contains 15 residues. The V and J ends lost 3 bases and 2 bases respectively, with 13 bases between them. CDR3 DNA sequence: TGCGCCAGCAGTGACCAGCGGAACTTTCAAGAGACCCAGTACTTC. Residues: CASSDQRNFQETQYF.

Turning to this clone: Additional DNA sequences in this sample encode the identical CDR3. V and J are TRBV7-9 and TRBJ1-1, with TRBD1 matching 7 bases. J gave up 5 bases and V 1 base, and 4 bases lay outside the gene matches. The germline CDR1 and CDR2 sequences are SEHNR and FQNEAQ (reference sequence). This CDR3 is 14 amino acids long. This CDR3 reads CASSLVTGTTEAFF. CDR3 sequence (DNA): TGTGCCAGCAGCTTAGTGACAGGGACAACTGAAGCTTTCTTT.